A single sample is the source of the 23 T cell receptor beta chains below, sequenced in a study of blood T cell repertoires in COVID-19. Clones were read by immunoSEQ multiplex PCR, and TCRdb kept only the in-frame ones, dropping some. The sample yields under 250,000 clones, 65% to 90% seen once. Material: peripheral blood. These receptors were collected from a woman between 70 and 85 years old with COVID-19, enrolled during active disease.

The rearrangement uses TRBV4-3 and TRBJ1-1; D is unresolved. Germline lookup yields CDR1 LGHNA and CDR2 YSLEER. V gave up 0 bases and J gave up 1 base, with 12 bases separating them. The CDR3 covers 16 residues. The CDR3 region has the DNA TGCGCCAGCAGCCAAGATCCGGGAGTCCCGAACACTGAAGCTTTCTTT. Its translation is CASSQDPGVPNTEAFF.

This clone was found a few times. The J gene is TRBJ2-1, the V gene TRBV2, with TRBD2 matching 7 bases. The CDR3 covers 15 residues. CDR1 is SNHLY, CDR2 FYNNEI, per germline. J was trimmed by 0 bases and V by 6 bases; bases with no gene match: 5. CDR3 residues: CASSERGSSYNEQFF. The DNA of the CDR3 is TGTGCCAGCAGCGAGCGGGGCAGCTCCTACAATGAGCAGTTCTTC.

This rearrangement joins TRBV27 to TRBJ2-7, with D tentatively TRBD2 (5 bases). Looked up from germline, CDR1 is MNHEY and CDR2 is SMNVEV (reference sequence). Trimming took off 3 bases at V and 2 bases at J, with 14 bases between the two ends. The CDR3 contains 15 residues. The CDR3 DNA follows: TGTGCCAGCAGTTTTGCTGGGGAGTTGACCTACGAGCAGTACTTC. Translated: CASSFAGELTYEQYF.

J is TRBJ1-3 and V is TRBV19; the D is unclear. The CDR3 consists of 15 residues. V was pared by 3 bases and J by 0 bases, with 9 bases between. CDR1 and CDR2 from the germline V gene are LNHDA and SQIVND (reference sequence). CDR3 residues: CASSISVRSGNTIYF. CDR3 bases: TGTGCCAGTAGTATCTCAGTTCGCTCTGGAAACACCATATATTTT.

This clone was detected a few times. The chain combines TRBV7-3 with TRBJ2-2, with D possibly matching TRBD1 (5 bases). Trimming shortened V by 2 bases and J by 4 bases, and 11 bases separated the two germline ends. CDR1 SGHTA and CDR2 FQGTGA come from the germline V gene. The CDR3 has 15 amino acids. CDR3 residues: CASSLVPRGTGELFF. The CDR3 DNA is TGTGCCAGCAGCTTAGTTCCTAGGGGCACCGGGGAGCTGTTTTTT.

The chain employs TRBV7-2 and TRBJ2-1, with 7 bases identical to TRBD1. The CDR3 has 17 amino acids. J lost 5 bases, V lost 5 bases, and 15 bases had no gene match. Germline V gives CDR1 SGHTA, CDR2 FQGNSA. The CDR3 coding sequence is TGTGCCAGCAGCCCCCGGCCAAACAGGGGAGCGAACAATGAGCAGTTCTTC. Translated, it gives CASSPRPNRGANNEQFF.

This clone appeared once. The V and J genes are TRBV4-3 and TRBJ1-2, with D unresolved. Looked up from germline, CDR1 is LGHNA and CDR2 is YSLEER. The CDR3 loop spans 17 amino acids. V lost 0 bases and J lost 1, with 15 bases in between. The CDR3 here is CASSQDLKAGYNYGYTF. The CDR3, as DNA: TGCGCCAGCAGCCAAGATTTGAAGGCCGGGTATAACTATGGCTACACCTTC.

The rearrangement links TRBV6-8 to TRBJ2-6; 9 bases line up with TRBD1. The J segment lost 1 base and the V segment lost 0 bases, leaving 13 bases of the junction unmatched. Per the germline V gene, CDR1 is MNHGY and CDR2 is SAAAGT. The CDR3 contains 21 residues. The CDR3 sequence is CASSYSQRLDRGVSGANVLTF. The CDR3 coding sequence is TGTGCCAGCAGTTACTCCCAAAGGTTGGACAGGGGAGTTTCTGGGGCCAACGTCCTGACTTTC.

The rearrangement uses TRBV7-2 and TRBJ1-2; D is uncertain. This CDR3 contains 13 residues. The germline V gene encodes CDR1 SGHTA and CDR2 FQGNSA. Between the trimmed V and J ends, which lost 2 bases and 8 bases, there was a span of 12 bases. The CDR3 here is CASSLYLSVGYTF. The CDR3 region has the DNA TGTGCCAGCAGCTTATATCTCTCGGTGGGCTACACCTTC.

This clone occurred once. The rearrangement links TRBV19 to TRBJ2-5; 7 bases are shared with TRBD1. CDR3 length: 17 amino acids. CDR1 and CDR2 from the germline V gene are LNHDA and SQIVND (reference sequence). J gave up 5 bases and V 1 base, and 13 bases lay outside the gene matches. This chain's CDR3 is CASSIGTRQGRLETQYF. CDR3 bases: TGTGCCAGTAGTATAGGCACTCGACAGGGCCGGTTGGAGACCCAGTACTTC.

This clone is a singleton in its sample. The chain recombines TRBV6-2 or TRBV6-3 with TRBJ1-3, with D perhaps TRBD1 (6 bases). The CDR3 runs 16 residues. Germline V CDR1 and CDR2: MNHEY, SVGEGT. V shed 0 bases and J shed 2 bases, with 11 bases lying between them. The CDR3 bases are TGTGCCAGCAGTTACTCGAACAGGGCGACTGGAAACACCATATATTTT. It specifies CASSYSNRATGNTIYF.

The V call is TRBV4-3, the J call TRBJ2-7, with D tentatively TRBD1 (5 bases). Trimming removed 2 bases at V and 2 bases at J, with 13 bases between. The CDR3 covers 15 residues. Per the germline V gene, CDR1 is LGHNA and CDR2 is YSLEER. The DNA for the CDR3 is TGCGCCAGCAGCCAAAGAGCGCTAGGGGCCTACGAGCAGTACTTC. It encodes CASSQRALGAYEQYF.

This clone was seen more than once but under ten times. V is TRBV5-4 and J is TRBJ1-2; 7 bases are a match to TRBD1. In germline, CDR1 is SGHNT, CDR2 YYREEE (reference sequence). The trim removed 0 bases at V and 6 bases at J, leaving 2 bases unmatched. CDR3 length: 13 amino acids. Here the CDR3 reads CASSLGTGDGYTF. The CDR3 region has the DNA TGTGCCAGCAGCTTGGGGACAGGAGATGGCTACACCTTC.

The CDR3 sequence: CSASYALGNEQYF. DNA of the CDR3: TGCAGTGCTAGTTACGCCCTCGGGAACGAGCAGTACTTC. The rearrangement uses TRBV20-1 and TRBJ2-7; D may be TRBD2 (5 bases). The V gene's germline CDR1 is DFQATT and CDR2 SNEGSKA (reference sequence). This CDR3 has 13 residues. V was trimmed by 3 bases and J by 5 bases, leaving 14 bases between them.

J is TRBJ1-1 and V is TRBV5-6, with 9 bases that match TRBD1. Looked up from germline, CDR1 is SGHDT and CDR2 is YYEEEE. CDR3 length: 15 residues. Trimming removed 4 bases from V and 1 base from J; junction bases left unmatched: 5. The CDR3 nucleotides read TGTGCCAGCAGCCTACAGGGACAGGGGAACACTGAAGCTTTCTTT. Its translation is CASSLQGQGNTEAFF.

The J gene is TRBJ1-1, the V gene TRBV11-3; 7 bases map to TRBD1. CDR1 SGHNT and CDR2 YENEEA come from the germline V gene. This CDR3 is 15 amino acids long. After removal of 5 bases from V and 0 bases from J, the junction contained 6 bases not matched to a gene. This CDR3 reads CASSPLRGVNTEAFF. The CDR3, as DNA: TGTGCCAGCAGCCCCCTCAGGGGGGTGAACACTGAAGCTTTCTTT. Using reference TRBV11-3 and TRBJ1-1 for the parts outside the CDR3, the full variable domain is EAGVVQSPRYKIIEKKQPVAFWCNPISGHNTLYWYLQNLGQGPELLIRYENEEAVDDSQLPKDRFSAERLKGVDSTLKIQPAELGDSAVYLCASSPLRGVNTEAFFGQGTRLTVV.

J is TRBJ2-7 and V is TRBV3-1 (or the pseudogene TRBV3-2); D not certain. The CDR3 extends over 11 amino acids. Trimming stripped 5 bases from V and 4 bases from J, with 6 bases between. The germline gives CDR1 LGHDT, CDR2 YNNKEL (reference sequence). The CDR3 loop is CASSAVYEQYF. The CDR3, as DNA: TGTGCCAGCAGCGCAGTATACGAGCAGTACTTC.

A single count supports this clone. The J gene is TRBJ1-1, the V gene TRBV5-1; possibly TRBD1 for D (6 bases). V was trimmed by 4 bases and J by 0 bases, leaving 10 bases between them. The CDR3 length is 14 residues. From germline, CDR1 is SGHRS and CDR2 YFSETQ. Written as DNA, the CDR3 is TGCGCCAGCAGCGCGGACAGCCTGAACACTGAAGCTTTCTTT. It yields the protein CASSADSLNTEAFF.

The V and J genes are TRBV3-1 (or the pseudogene TRBV3-2) and TRBJ2-7, with TRBD2 matching 10 bases. In germline, CDR1 is LGHDT, CDR2 YNNKEL (reference sequence). Trimming removed 1 base from V and 4 bases from J; junction bases left unmatched: 4. The CDR3 sequence is 15 residues long. The CDR3 nucleotides are TGTGCCAGCAGCCAAGGTCCTAGCGGGAGTTACGAGCAGTACTTC. Translation: CASSQGPSGSYEQYF.

The V gene is TRBV5-1, the J gene TRBJ2-3; possible D gene TRBD1, 6 bases. V dropped 1 base and J dropped 1 base, with 10 bases sitting between them. The CDR3 spans 15 residues. The germline gives CDR1 SGHRS, CDR2 YFSETQ. The CDR3 reads CASSLQGYGTDTQYF. As DNA, the CDR3 is TGCGCCAGCAGCTTGCAGGGGTACGGCACAGATACGCAGTATTTT.

This CDR3 reads CSVEAWAEATNEKLFF. The CDR3 DNA reads TGCAGCGTTGAAGCGTGGGCGGAGGCAACTAATGAAAAACTGTTTTTT. The chain joins TRBV29-1 to TRBJ1-4, with D unclear. This CDR3 comprises 16 residues. V gave up 1 base and J gave up 0 bases, with 12 bases separating them. The germline CDR1 and CDR2 sequences are SQVTM and ANQGSEA.

This chain uses TRBV11-2 with TRBJ2-7, with 8 bases identical to TRBD2. Germline lookup yields CDR1 SGHAT and CDR2 FQNNGV. Trimming cost V 1 base and J 5 bases; bases outside gene matches: 13. CDR3 size: 17 residues. The CDR3 sequence: CASSLVAGGVTQDEQYF. The CDR3 DNA reads TGTGCCAGCAGCTTAGTTGCGGGGGGCGTAACTCAGGACGAGCAGTACTTC.

This clone turned up a few times. V is TRBV24-1 and J is TRBJ2-2; D is ambiguous. The V gene's germline CDR1 is KGHDR and CDR2 SFDVKD. The CDR3 is 15 residues long. Trimming shortened V by 5 bases and J by 0 bases, and 9 bases separated the two germline ends. Here the CDR3 reads CATSARQTNTGELFF. CDR3 DNA sequence: TGTGCCACCAGTGCCAGACAAACGAACACCGGGGAGCTGTTTTTT.